The subject of this entry is one T cell receptor (beta chain). What it binds is not known. This record comes from a study of T cell responses to AZD1222 COVID-19 vaccine. The study, taken as a whole, reports: Spike-specific TCR repertoires showed rising breadth and depth after two AZD1222 doses. Seropositive AZD1222 recipients at baseline numbered only six or seven.

Germline V gene lookup returns CDR1 SGHTA and CDR2 FQGNSA. Trimming took 5 bases from V and 7 from J, leaving 14 bases between them. The CDR3 totals 13 residues. Assay: immunoSEQ multiplex PCR; the TCRdb copy retains only in-frame clones and omits some. There are about 140,000 clones in the sample; around 93% occur only once, and around 2.7% lies in the top ten. This chain links TRBV7-2 with TRBJ1-1, with D perhaps TRBD1 (6 bases). Sequenced material: peripheral blood, taken on day 0 of AZD1222 vaccination. The sequence derives from an adult in good health. The CDR3 DNA reads TGTGCCAGCAGCACGGGGACACCTCTTGAAGCTTTCTTT. Amino acids: CASSTGTPLEAFF. Full variable domain (remainder filled in from reference TRBV7-2 and TRBJ1-1): GAGVSQSPSNKVTEKGKDVELRCDPISGHTALYWYRQSLGQGLEFLIYFQGNSAPDKSGLPSDRFSAERTGGSVSTLTIQRTQQEDSAVYLCASSTGTPLEAFFGQGTRLTVV.